The 21 T cell receptor beta chains listed next were all sequenced from one sample in a study of molecular identifiers for immune sequencing clone quantification. TCRdb passed the PCR reads through MiXCR, listing each CDR3 protein once. In the table there are 40,000 to 65,000 distinct CDR3 sequences, roughly a third of which are singletons. The source material was naive CD8+ T cells from blood, with Jurkat cell RNA spiked in. Stated subset: FACS-sorted CD8+CD4-CCR7+CD45RA+ naive T cells. The receptors stem from a human donor in good health. Some libraries in this study had Jurkat cell RNA spiked in.

By proportion, this clonotype is medium-sized. The chain recombines TRBV4-3 with TRBJ1-1; no definite D call. CDR3 length: 15 residues. The germline V gene has CDR1 LGHNA and CDR2 YSLEER. V was cut by 0 bases and J by 1 base, with 9 bases left in between. The CDR3 bases are TGCGCCAGCAGCCAAGATCCGGGGTCGAACACTGAAGCTTTCTTT. Protein sequence: CASSQDPGSNTEAFF.

This chain links TRBV6-5 with TRBJ2-2; D not resolved. Looked up from germline, CDR1 is MNHEY and CDR2 is SVGAGI. The V and J ends lost 0 bases and 4 bases respectively, with 3 bases between them. CDR3 size: 13 residues. The CDR3 DNA reads as TGTGCCAGCAGTTACTCGGTCACCGGGGAGCTGTTTTTT. Residues: CASSYSVTGELFF.

With respect to this clonotype: A junction boundary mismatches the germline segment, possibly from a read error. The rearrangement uses TRBV4-3 and TRBJ2-3, with D unresolved. Germline CDR1 reads LGHNA; CDR2 reads YSLEER. CDR3 size: 16 residues. CDR3 loop: CASSQEVGQSTDMQYF. In nucleotides, the CDR3 is TGCGCCAGCAGCCAAGAAGTAGGCCAGAGCACAGATATGCAGTATTTT.

This clonotype was seen ten or more times. The rearrangement uses TRBV28 and TRBJ2-5; 11 bases agree with TRBD1. Germline CDR1 MDHEN, CDR2 SYDVKM. V lost 5 bases to trimming and J lost 4 bases; unmatched junction nucleotides: 9. The CDR3 spans 16 residues. DNA for the CDR3: TGTGCCAGCAGTCTGTACCGGGACAGGGGGACAGAGACCCAGTACTTC. Translation: CASSLYRDRGTETQYF.

A note on this clonotype: A clone one base away is much larger, so this may be a read error. This sequence joins TRBV28 and TRBJ2-6; TRBD1 or TRBD2 may be the D gene (6 bases each). This CDR3 spans 15 amino acids. CDR1 and CDR2 (germline): MDHEN, SYDVKM. CDR3 region: CASTNPWRGAYVLTF. The DNA for the CDR3 is TGTGCCAGCACCAACCCATGGAGGGGGGCCTACGTCCTGACTTTC.

This clonotype was observed a few times. The chain has TRBV7-2 and TRBJ2-3; 7 bases align to TRBD2. Germline CDR1 SGHTA, CDR2 FQGNSA. J was trimmed by 2 bases and V by 1 base; bases with no gene match: 9. The CDR3 loop spans 17 amino acids. This chain's CDR3 is CASSLEWGGSFTDTQYF. The CDR3, as DNA: TGTGCCAGCAGCTTAGAATGGGGGGGGTCATTCACAGATACGCAGTATTTT.

This clonotype came up a few times. The chain joins TRBV5-6 to TRBJ2-2, with no clear D. Germline assignment: CDR1 SGHDT and CDR2 YYEEEE. The CDR3 loop spans 12 amino acids. V lost 0 bases to trimming and J lost 7 bases, with 4 bases between them. The CDR3 is CASSLGLGELFF. The DNA of the CDR3 is TGTGCCAGCAGCTTGGGTCTCGGGGAGCTGTTTTTT.

Concerning this clonotype: This may be a read error: a much more frequent sequence differs by one nucleotide. The chain has TRBV28 and TRBJ2-5; TRBD2 might be the D (6 bases). Looked up from germline, CDR1 is MDHEN and CDR2 is SYDVKM. V lost 4 bases, J lost 5 bases, and 17 bases lay in between. The CDR3 loop spans 15 amino acids. CDR3 bases: TGTGCCAGCAGTTCCCTGGGGGGTTTGCATGAGACCCAGTACTTC. Translated: CASSSLGGLHETQYF.

This clonotype was counted at least ten times. This chain links TRBV12-3 or TRBV12-4 with TRBJ2-3; D is undetermined. CDR3 length equals 11 residues. The V and J ends lost 4 bases and 5 bases respectively, with 4 bases between them. CDR3 sequence reads: CASSSLDTQYF. CDR3 nucleotide sequence: TGTGCCAGCAGTTCTTTAGATACGCAGTATTTT.

This chain connects TRBV14 to TRBJ2-1; D unclear. With 5 bases removed from V and 8 bases from J, the gap between germline ends came to 7 bases. Germline CDR1 SGHDN, CDR2 FVKESK. The CDR3 sequence is 11 residues long. Here the CDR3 reads CASSIGYEQFF. The CDR3, as DNA: TGTGCCAGCAGCATAGGGTATGAGCAGTTCTTC.

Turning to this clonotype: This sequence may be a read error, since a much larger clone differs from it by one base. The chain links TRBV27 to TRBJ2-7; D may match TRBD1 or TRBD2 (6 bases each). CDR3 length: 14 residues. CDR1 and CDR2 (germline): MNHEY, SMNVEV (reference sequence). V lost 4 bases to trimming and J lost 5 bases, with 15 bases between them. CDR3 protein: CASSSWGAQNEQYF. Written as DNA, the CDR3 is TGTGCCAGCAGTTCATGGGGGGCGCAAAACGAGCAGTACTTC.

In this sample, this clonotype turned up a few times. This chain uses TRBV27 with TRBJ2-7; TRBD2 matches 11 bases. The CDR3 length is 14 residues. The trim removed 5 bases at V and 7 bases at J, leaving 7 bases unmatched. The germline V gene encodes CDR1 MNHEY and CDR2 SMNVEV (reference sequence). The CDR3 DNA reads as TGTGCCAGCAGTCAAACTAGCGGGGGAGAAGAGCAGTACTTC. Translation gives CASSQTSGGEEQYF.

A remark on this clonotype: Sequence at one end of the junction differs from germline and may be a read error. The chain recombines TRBV24-1 with TRBJ2-1; 8 nucleotides agree with TRBD2. Germline CDR1 KGHDR, CDR2 SFDVKD. The CDR3 has 14 residues. The CDR3 is CATETSPGGDEQLF. The CDR3 DNA reads as TGTGCCACCGAGACTAGTCCGGGGGGGGATGAGCAGCTCTTC.

This chain joins TRBV9 and TRBJ2-5; no firm D call. Germline CDR1 SGDLS, CDR2 YYNGEE. Trimming removed 3 bases from V and 1 base from J, with 10 bases in between. The CDR3 spans 14 residues. The DNA of the CDR3 is TGTGCCAGCAGCGCATCTATGGCCCAAGAGACCCAGTACTTC. Amino acids: CASSASMAQETQYF.

This clonotype has just a few counts. This chain links TRBV12-3 or TRBV12-4 with TRBJ2-5; 9 positions match TRBD1. This CDR3 contains 15 residues. After removal of 7 bases from V and 5 bases from J, the junction contained 11 bases not matched to a gene. The CDR3 DNA is TGTGCCAGCACCTGGGGGACAGGGTTCCACGAGACCCAGTACTTC. Protein sequence: CASTWGTGFHETQYF.

There are many counts of this clonotype. The V gene is TRBV9, the J gene TRBJ2-1; no definite D call. V dropped 0 bases and J dropped 7 bases, with 5 bases sitting between them. Germline V gene sequence: CDR1 SGDLS, CDR2 YYNGEE. The CDR3 length is 12 residues. The CDR3 DNA sequence: TGTGCCAGCAGCGTAGAACCTAATGAGCAGTTCTTC. This gives the protein CASSVEPNEQFF.

With respect to this clonotype: This may be a read error, as it is one base from a much larger clone. This rearrangement joins TRBV7-9 to TRBJ1-1; TRBD1 might be the D (5 bases). Trimming took 5 bases from V and 3 from J, leaving 19 bases between them. Germline V CDR1 and CDR2: SEHNR, FQNEAQ (reference sequence). The CDR3 is made up of 16 amino acids. For the CDR3, the DNA is TGTGCCAGCAGCCCAGCCGGGGACCAAGATTACACTGAAGCTTTCTTT. This encodes CASSPAGDQDYTEAFF.

This clonotype was detected many times. The chain links TRBV29-1 to TRBJ2-3, with D possibly TRBD2 on 6 matching bases. The CDR3 is 15 residues long. V was shortened by 2 bases and J by 2 bases, with 14 bases between the two germline ends. The germline gives CDR1 SQVTM, CDR2 ANQGSEA. CDR3 DNA sequence: TGCAGCGTTGAATTGGGTAGCGGCCACACAGATACGCAGTATTTT. Protein: CSVELGSGHTDTQYF.

There are a few counts of this clonotype. In DNA form, the CDR3 reads TGTGCCAGCAGTTTTTTAGGGACTAGCACGTTAAATGAGCAGTTCTTC. Translation gives CASSFLGTSTLNEQFF. This chain connects TRBV27 to TRBJ2-1; 9 bases align to TRBD2. The CDR3 has 16 residues. CDR1 and CDR2 from the germline V gene are MNHEY and SMNVEV (reference sequence). V shed 3 bases and J 7 bases; nucleotides not matched to a gene: 10.

V gene TRBV10-3 combines with J gene TRBJ1-5; no reliable D call. The V end was cut by 4 bases, the J end by 7 bases, with 11 bases between. The germline gives CDR1 ENHRY, CDR2 SYGVKD. CDR3 length: 13 residues. In DNA, the CDR3 is TGTGCCATCAGTGGAGGTGGCTACCAGCCCCAGCATTTT. Translated, it gives CAISGGGYQPQHF.

The table lists this clonotype with a few counts. The CDR3 loop reads CASSAGDRDSPLHF. Written as DNA, the CDR3 is TGTGCCAGCAGCGCCGGGGACAGGGATTCACCCCTCCACTTT. The chain has TRBV9 and TRBJ1-6; TRBD1 matches 9 bases. J gave up 8 bases and V 3 bases, and 3 bases lay outside the gene matches. CDR3 length: 14 residues. The V gene's germline CDR1 is SGDLS and CDR2 YYNGEE.